This T cell receptor (beta chain) was identified during a study of shared clonotypes between healthy human individuals. Germline CDR1 is MNHNS and CDR2 is SASEGT. V lost 2 bases, J lost 4 bases, and 12 bases lay in between. The CDR3 covers 14 residues. This clone turned up a few times. The same CDR3 can be traced to other DNA sequences in this sample. Some clones are missing from TCRdb's copy, which holds only in-frame ones; the method was immunoSEQ multiplex PCR. This sample has approximately 1.1 million clones, with approximately 78% found just once. The rearrangement uses TRBV6-1 and TRBJ2-7; D ambiguous. Input material: memory CD4+ T cells from PBMCs. As for subset: CD45RA-negative fraction. This sequence originates from a man aged 18-30 years in good health. Some clones in this sample may be carry-over from other donors' samples. The CDR3 DNA reads as TGTGCCAGCAGTGAACCTGGAATCAGTTACGAGCAGTACTTC. It yields the protein CASSEPGISYEQYF.